This passage covers 12 T cell receptor beta chains from one sample sequenced in a study of T cells in narcolepsy. TCRdb keeps only in-frame clones here, not all; method: immunoSEQ multiplex PCR. The sample has about 31,000 clones; around four fifths are singletons. Sequencing used CD45RA- memory CD4+ T cells from PBMCs. The receptors stem from a human donor with narcolepsy.

The rearrangement uses TRBV15 and TRBJ2-7; a weak D match, TRBD2 (5 bases). V was pared by 0 bases and J by 5 bases, with 11 bases between. Germline V gene data show CDR1 as LNHNV and CDR2 as YYDKDF (reference sequence). This CDR3 is built from 14 residues. CDR3 loop: CATSRDYEGDEQYF. In nucleotides, the CDR3 is TGTGCCACCAGCAGAGATTATGAGGGAGACGAGCAGTACTTC.

The chain combines TRBV30 with TRBJ2-2, with 7 positions matching TRBD1. The CDR3 extends over 16 amino acids. CDR1 is GTSNPN, CDR2 SVGIG, per germline (reference sequence). Trimming cost V 4 bases and J 2 bases; bases outside gene matches: 10. The CDR3 loop is CAWKDGDRVNTGELFF. DNA of the CDR3: TGTGCCTGGAAAGATGGGGACAGAGTAAACACCGGGGAGCTGTTTTTT.

The chain uses TRBV19 and TRBJ1-5; no reliable D call. The CDR3 has 13 amino acids. In germline, CDR1 is LNHDA, CDR2 SQIVND (reference sequence). The germline V and J ends were trimmed by 1 base and 5 bases, with 6 bases remaining between them. CDR3 residues: CASSIVIDQPQHF. CDR3 DNA: TGTGCCAGTAGTATAGTGATCGATCAGCCCCAGCATTTT.

This chain uses TRBV30 with TRBJ1-1, with D hard to call. The CDR3 is 12 residues long. V lost 1 base and J 1 base, leaving 4 bases between the germline ends. Germline loops: CDR1 GTSNPN, CDR2 SVGIG (reference sequence). The CDR3 coding sequence is TGTGCCTGGAGTGGACAGAACACTGAAGCTTTCTTT. Translated, it gives CAWSGQNTEAFF.

This CDR3 reads CASSQRYREIRGYTF. As DNA, the CDR3 is TGTGCCAGCAGCCAACGATACAGGGAGATTCGAGGCTACACCTTC. The chain combines TRBV14 with TRBJ1-2; TRBD1 is a possible D gene (6 bases). The germline V gene encodes CDR1 SGHDN and CDR2 FVKESK. CDR3 length equals 15 residues. V gave up 2 bases and J gave up 8 bases, with 18 bases separating them.

The rearrangement joins TRBV2 to TRBJ1-1; no definite D call. This CDR3 has 13 residues. V was shortened by 6 bases and J by 3 bases, with 11 bases between the two germline ends. Germline V gene data show CDR1 as SNHLY and CDR2 as FYNNEI. The CDR3 region is CASRGPGDTEAFF. CDR3 sequence (DNA): TGTGCCAGCAGGGGTCCCGGGGACACTGAAGCTTTCTTT.

The J gene is TRBJ2-3, the V gene TRBV18; D remains ambiguous. Germline V gives CDR1 KGHSH, CDR2 LQKENI. The CDR3 loop spans 12 amino acids. V shed 2 bases and J shed 6 bases, with 6 bases lying between them. The CDR3: CASSPIGDTQYF. CDR3 DNA sequence: TGTGCCAGCTCACCAATTGGGGATACGCAGTATTTT.

The rearrangement links TRBV20-1 to TRBJ1-1, with D tentatively TRBD1 (5 bases). The V and J ends lost 3 bases and 7 bases respectively, with 9 bases between them. The CDR3 runs 11 residues. Germline CDR1 is DFQATT and CDR2 is SNEGSKA (reference sequence). CDR3 sequence: CSARGTYEAFF. The CDR3 region has the DNA TGCAGTGCTAGGGGGACCTATGAAGCTTTCTTT.

This chain links TRBV7-8 with TRBJ2-3, with 7 bases identical to TRBD1. The CDR3 covers 16 residues. The V gene's germline CDR1 is SGHVS and CDR2 FQNEAQ. Trimming removed 5 bases from V and 0 bases from J; junction bases left unmatched: 8. CDR3 in amino acids: CASSPWTGASTDTQYF. The CDR3 DNA reads as TGTGCCAGCAGCCCCTGGACAGGCGCTAGCACAGATACGCAGTATTTT.

The V call is TRBV11-2, the J call TRBJ1-1; D might be TRBD1 (5 bases). The CDR3 consists of 12 residues. The V and J ends lost 6 bases and 4 bases respectively, with 9 bases between them. Germline lookup yields CDR1 SGHAT and CDR2 FQNNGV. The CDR3 bases are TGTGCCAGCAGGCGTACAGGCACTGAAGCTTTCTTT. As protein: CASRRTGTEAFF.

V gene TRBV18 combines with J gene TRBJ2-1; 7 bases align to TRBD1. The junction had 3 bases not matched to a gene; V was cut back by 0 bases and J by 4 bases. Germline V lookup: CDR1 KGHSH, CDR2 LQKENI. CDR3 length: 15 amino acids. The CDR3 region has the DNA TGTGCCAGCTCACCACCTGGACAGGTATACAATGAGCAGTTCTTC. It is translated as CASSPPGQVYNEQFF.

J is TRBJ2-5 and V is TRBV2; 10 bases align to TRBD2. The J call could be wrong; TRBJ2-7 is a better fit for the DNA end. The CDR3 length is 12 residues. The germline V gene encodes CDR1 SNHLY and CDR2 FYNNEI. CDR3: CASVSGRDEQYF. The CDR3 DNA follows: TGTGCCAGCGTAAGCGGGAGGGACGAGCAGTACTTC.